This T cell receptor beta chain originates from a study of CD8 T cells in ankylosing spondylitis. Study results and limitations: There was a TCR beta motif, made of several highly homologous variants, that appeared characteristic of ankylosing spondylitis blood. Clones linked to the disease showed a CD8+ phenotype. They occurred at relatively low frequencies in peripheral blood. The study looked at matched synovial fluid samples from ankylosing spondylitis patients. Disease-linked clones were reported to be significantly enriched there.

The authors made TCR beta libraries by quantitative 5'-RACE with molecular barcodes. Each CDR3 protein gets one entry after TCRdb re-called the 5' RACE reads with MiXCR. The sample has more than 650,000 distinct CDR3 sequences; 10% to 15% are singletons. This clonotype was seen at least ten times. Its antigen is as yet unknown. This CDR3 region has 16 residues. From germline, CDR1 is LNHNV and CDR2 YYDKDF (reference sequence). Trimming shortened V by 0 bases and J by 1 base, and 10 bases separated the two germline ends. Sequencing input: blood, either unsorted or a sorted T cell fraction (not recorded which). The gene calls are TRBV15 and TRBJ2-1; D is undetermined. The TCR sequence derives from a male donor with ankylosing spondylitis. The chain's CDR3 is CATSRDIDSSYNEQFF. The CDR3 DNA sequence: TGTGCCACCAGCAGAGATATAGACTCATCCTACAATGAGCAGTTCTTC. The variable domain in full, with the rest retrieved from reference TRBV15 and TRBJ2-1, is DAMVIQNPRYQVTQFGKPVTLSCSQTLNHNVMYWYQQKSSQAPKLLFHYYDKDFNNEADTPDNFQSRRPNTSFCFLDIRSPGLGDTAMYLCATSRDIDSSYNEQFFGPGTRLTVL.